Sequencing of this T cell receptor (beta chain) was carried out in a study of T cell changes during pregnancy in multiple sclerosis. The protocol was immunoSEQ multiplex PCR, while the TCRdb copy is restricted to in-frame clones and leaves out a portion. The data show 30,000 to 45,000 clones, with about nine tenths seen just once and roughly an eighth held by the top ten. The input for sequencing was CD8+ T cells from peripheral blood mononuclear cells, taken after pregnancy. The clonotype comes from a female donor with multiple sclerosis, enrolled in a pregnancy study.

CDR3: CASPSRVQGGLYGYTF. In DNA form, the CDR3 reads TGTGCCAGCCCCTCTCGAGTACAGGGCGGACTCTATGGCTACACCTTC. The genes are TRBV2 and TRBJ1-2; perhaps TRBD1 as D (6 bases). The CDR3 has 16 residues. V was clipped by 8 bases and J by 4 bases, with 23 bases between them. Germline CDR1 and CDR2: SNHLY and FYNNEI.